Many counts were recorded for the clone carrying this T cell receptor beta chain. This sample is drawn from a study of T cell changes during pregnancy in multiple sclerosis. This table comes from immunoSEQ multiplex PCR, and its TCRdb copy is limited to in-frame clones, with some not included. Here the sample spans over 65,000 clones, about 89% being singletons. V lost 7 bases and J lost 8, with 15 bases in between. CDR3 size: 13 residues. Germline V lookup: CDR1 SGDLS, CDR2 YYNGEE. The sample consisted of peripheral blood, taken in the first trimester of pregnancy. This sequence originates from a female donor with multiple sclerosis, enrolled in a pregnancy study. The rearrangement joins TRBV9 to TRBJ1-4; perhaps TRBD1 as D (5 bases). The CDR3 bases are TGTGCCAGCGGAGGGGATCGGGTGGAAAAACTGTTTTTT. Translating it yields CASGGDRVEKLFF.